The 3 T cell receptor beta chains given below trace back to one sample, sequenced in a study of cytomegalovirus exposure and HLA in healthy donors. Profiling relied on immunoSEQ multiplex PCR, and the TCRdb table lists in-frame clones only, not all of them. This table has some 160,000 clones, 85% to 90% appearing once. The sample was PBMCs. The origin of the receptors is a young man in good health and CMV-seronegative.

There are a few counts of this clone. J is TRBJ1-5 and V is TRBV6-1; D remains unclear. This CDR3 is built from 13 residues. Germline CDR1 is MNHNS and CDR2 is SASEGT. Trimming took 4 bases from V and 9 from J, leaving 13 bases between them. CDR3 region: CASSGSGFGPQHF. The CDR3 DNA reads as TGTGCCAGCAGTGGTTCAGGCTTCGGGCCCCAGCATTTT.

The V gene is TRBV6-1, the J gene TRBJ1-6, with TRBD1 identical over 10 bases. The CDR3 is 14 residues long. Trimming removed 7 bases from V and 8 bases from J; junction bases left unmatched: 5. Germline V gene data show CDR1 as MNHNS and CDR2 as SASEGT. CDR3: CASMGDRGDSPLHF. CDR3 DNA sequence: TGTGCCAGCATGGGGGACAGGGGTGATTCACCCCTCCACTTT.

This chain connects TRBV18 to TRBJ2-7; 9 bases line up with TRBD1. Looked up from germline, CDR1 is KGHSH and CDR2 is LQKENI. The CDR3 totals 15 residues. The ends lost 4 bases at V and 0 bases at J; junction bases unmatched: 4. The CDR3 sequence: CASSLGTGISYEQYV. CDR3 coding DNA: TGTGCCAGCTCACTTGGGACAGGGATCTCCTACGAGCAGTACGTC.